The present TCR beta chain was sequenced within a study of molecular identifiers for immune sequencing clone quantification. Previously described methods and listed TCR primers produced bulk TCR libraries. TCRdb redid the calling of the PCR reads with MiXCR, one entry per CDR3 protein. Of about 500,000 distinct CDR3 sequences listed, about a quarter are singletons. Regarding this clonotype: Its matching antigen is unknown. This may be a read error: a much more frequent sequence differs by one nucleotide.

CD8+CD4-CCR7+CD45RA+ sorting gave the naive CD8 T cells. Overall study results and limits: Clones exceeding 20 RNA copies carried over 99% of effector molecules but under 1% of naive-cell molecules.

Germline V gene data show CDR1 as SQVTM and CDR2 as ANQGSEA. CDR3 length: 12 amino acids. The origin of this receptor is a human donor in good health. Some libraries in this study had Jurkat cell RNA spiked in. The specimen was naive CD8+ T cells from blood, with Jurkat cell RNA spiked in. The subset: FACS-sorted CD8+CD4-CCR7+CD45RA+ naive T cells. The rearrangement uses TRBV29-1 and TRBJ2-3; maybe TRBD1 (5 bases). The CDR3 region is CSVEQGTDAQYF. The CDR3 nucleotides read TGCAGCGTTGAACAGGGTACAGATGCGCAGTATTTT.